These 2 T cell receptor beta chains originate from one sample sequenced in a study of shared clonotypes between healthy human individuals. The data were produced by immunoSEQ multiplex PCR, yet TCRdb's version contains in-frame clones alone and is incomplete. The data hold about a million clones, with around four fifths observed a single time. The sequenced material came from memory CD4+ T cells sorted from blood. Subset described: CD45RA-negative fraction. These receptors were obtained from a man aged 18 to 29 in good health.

The CDR3 DNA sequence: TGTGCCAGCAGTGAGGGAGGGCCCAACACTGAAGCTTTCTTT. This gives the protein CASSEGGPNTEAFF. The chain joins TRBV6-5 to TRBJ1-1; the D is unclear. The V end lost 5 bases, the J end lost 2 bases, and 12 bases lay between the germline ends. Germline CDR1 is MNHEY and CDR2 is SVGAGI. The CDR3 loop spans 14 amino acids.

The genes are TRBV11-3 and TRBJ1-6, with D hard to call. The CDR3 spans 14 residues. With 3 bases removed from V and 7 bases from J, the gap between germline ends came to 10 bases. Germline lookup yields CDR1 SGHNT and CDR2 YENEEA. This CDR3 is CASSFDGDNSPLHF. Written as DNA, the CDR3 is TGTGCCAGCAGCTTCGACGGAGACAATTCACCCCTCCACTTT.